The 23 T cell receptor beta chains in this list originate from one sample, sequenced in a study of blood T cell repertoires in COVID-19. Measured with immunoSEQ multiplex PCR; TCRdb has only the in-frame clones, and not every one. There are around 150,000 clones in the sample; 80% to 90% occur only once, and roughly 3.5% lies in the top ten. Sequences were obtained from peripheral blood. All receptors derive from a man between 65 and 85 years old with acute or convalescent COVID-19.

The chain is built from TRBV6-1 and TRBJ1-2, with 11 positions matching TRBD1. Germline lookup yields CDR1 MNHNS and CDR2 SASEGT. CDR3 length: 17 residues. V lost 2 bases, J lost 4 bases, and 9 bases stayed unmatched. This CDR3 is CASSEILPGTGGYGYTF. The CDR3 DNA follows: TGTGCCAGCAGTGAAATCTTACCCGGGACAGGGGGCTATGGCTACACCTTC.

The genes are TRBV27 and TRBJ1-6; TRBD1 might be the D (5 bases). The germline V and J ends were trimmed by 8 bases and 3 bases, with 17 bases remaining between them. The germline V gene has CDR1 MNHEY and CDR2 SMNVEV (reference sequence). The CDR3 is made up of 16 amino acids. DNA of the CDR3: TGTGCCAGCGCCGGGGGGTCACTTTTCTATAATTCACCCCTCCACTTT. Amino acids: CASAGGSLFYNSPLHF.

This clone is medium-sized within its sample. This chain uses TRBV7-9 with TRBJ1-1; 10 nucleotides align to TRBD1. The V gene end was trimmed by 4 bases and the J gene end by 2 bases; junction bases not matched to a gene: 4. Per the germline V gene, CDR1 is SEHNR and CDR2 is FQNEAQ (reference sequence). The CDR3 is 15 amino acids. This CDR3 is CASSSWTGGNTEAFF. CDR3 sequence (DNA): TGTGCCAGCAGCTCTTGGACAGGGGGAAACACTGAAGCTTTCTTT.

V usage is TRBV4-2 and J usage is TRBJ2-1; TRBD2 matches 12 bases. The germline V gene has CDR1 LGHNA and CDR2 YNFKEQ. The CDR3 has 19 amino acids. The V gene end was trimmed by 3 bases and the J gene end by 1 base; junction bases not matched to a gene: 10. In DNA form, the CDR3 reads TGTGCCAGCAGCCAGTCAACCCTGGGACTAGCGGGTTCCTACAATGAGCAGTTCTTC. Its protein is CASSQSTLGLAGSYNEQFF.

The chain joins TRBV7-2 to TRBJ2-5; TRBD1 aligns across 11 bases. V shed 5 bases and J 5 bases; nucleotides not matched to a gene: 7. This CDR3 is built from 15 residues. Per the germline V gene, CDR1 is SGHTA and CDR2 is FQGNSA. The CDR3 DNA sequence: TGTGCCAGCAGCCCGTCCCGGGACAGGGGGGAGACCCAGTACTTC. It codes for CASSPSRDRGETQYF. The full variable domain, completed using reference TRBV7-2 and TRBJ2-5, is GAGVSQSPSNKVTEKGKDVELRCDPISGHTALYWYRQSLGQGLEFLIYFQGNSAPDKSGLPSDRFSAERTGGSVSTLTIQRTQQEDSAVYLCASSPSRDRGETQYFGPGTRLLVL.

The rearrangement uses TRBV19 and TRBJ1-5, with 8 positions matching TRBD1. The CDR3 runs 19 residues. Per the germline V gene, CDR1 is LNHDA and CDR2 is SQIVND (reference sequence). V shed 7 bases, J shed 3 bases, and the junction held 20 bases outside the gene matches. The DNA for the CDR3 is TGTGCCAGTAATGTGGGGAACATCAGGGGGCGAGGGGACAATCAGCCCCAGCATTTT. This codes for CASNVGNIRGRGDNQPQHF.

The gene calls are TRBV19 and TRBJ2-5; a weak D match, TRBD2 (7 bases). This CDR3 spans 18 amino acids. Germline V lookup: CDR1 LNHDA, CDR2 SQIVND (reference sequence). V shed 2 bases and J shed 5 bases, with 24 bases lying between them. As DNA, the CDR3 is TGTGCCAGTAGTATAAGGGCCGGAGGACTAGGGGGTGCGGAGACCCAGTACTTC. It yields the protein CASSIRAGGLGGAETQYF.

This rearrangement joins TRBV19 to TRBJ1-6; 8 bases agree with TRBD1. CDR1 is LNHDA, CDR2 SQIVND, per germline (reference sequence). V was pared by 5 bases and J by 10 bases, with 16 bases of the junction left unmatched. This CDR3 spans 17 amino acids. The CDR3 here is CASSPGQGLRIISPLHF. The CDR3, as DNA: TGTGCCAGTAGTCCCGGACAGGGCCTCAGGATTATATCACCCCTCCACTTT.

V usage is TRBV5-4 and J usage is TRBJ1-2; 8 positions match TRBD1. Per the germline V gene, CDR1 is SGHNT and CDR2 is YYREEE (reference sequence). The CDR3 loop spans 14 amino acids. The V segment lost 1 base and the J segment 3 bases; nucleotides outside the gene matches: 2. The CDR3 spells CASSLPGGDYGYTF. In DNA, the CDR3 is TGTGCCAGCAGCTTGCCAGGGGGCGACTATGGCTACACCTTC.

The CDR3 nucleotides read TGCAGCGTAGCAGGGACCGGGGAGCTGTTTTTT. As protein: CSVAGTGELFF. The chain links TRBV29-1 to TRBJ2-2, with a possible D match to TRBD1 (5 bases). Looked up from germline, CDR1 is SQVTM and CDR2 is ANQGSEA. This CDR3 spans 11 amino acids. V lost 6 bases to trimming and J lost 5 bases, with 7 bases between them.

Concerning this clone itself: At the DNA level, this CDR3 is encoded by other sequences in the same sample as well. The chain recombines TRBV27 with TRBJ2-7; D is perhaps TRBD1 (8 bases). The V end was cut by 5 bases, the J end by 5 bases, with 13 bases between. The CDR3 extends over 13 amino acids. Germline V gene data show CDR1 as MNHEY and CDR2 as SMNVEV (reference sequence). As DNA, the CDR3 is TGTGCCAGCAGTCTCACAGGGGGGGACGAGCAGTACTTC. As protein: CASSLTGGDEQYF.

The gene calls are TRBV6-2 or TRBV6-3 and TRBJ2-7; 14 bases line up with TRBD2. The V gene end was trimmed by 5 bases and the J gene end by 6 bases; junction bases not matched to a gene: 3. The V gene's germline CDR1 is MNHEY and CDR2 SVGEGT. This CDR3 has 14 residues. CDR3: CASSPTSGRGEQYF. CDR3 in DNA: TGTGCCAGCAGTCCGACTAGCGGGAGGGGCGAGCAGTACTTC.

The V and J genes are TRBV19 and TRBJ1-1; D perhaps matches TRBD1 (6 bases). V lost 5 bases and J 0 bases, leaving 10 bases between the germline ends. In germline, CDR1 is LNHDA, CDR2 SQIVND (reference sequence). CDR3 length: 14 residues. The CDR3 sequence is CASSPWTVNTEAFF. The CDR3 nucleotides are TGTGCCAGTAGTCCCTGGACAGTGAACACTGAAGCTTTCTTT.

The rearrangement links TRBV6-4 to TRBJ1-6; D is perhaps TRBD1 (6 bases). From germline, CDR1 is MRHNA and CDR2 SNTAGT. The CDR3 extends over 15 amino acids. V was trimmed by 0 bases and J by 6 bases, leaving 9 bases between them. The CDR3 DNA reads TGTGCCAGCAGTGACTCAGGACAGCCTAATTCACCCCTCCACTTT. Protein: CASSDSGQPNSPLHF.

The chain joins TRBV27 to TRBJ2-1; 8 bases align to TRBD1. This CDR3 is built from 16 residues. J was trimmed by 8 bases and V by 4 bases; bases with no gene match: 13. CDR1 and CDR2 from the germline V gene are MNHEY and SMNVEV (reference sequence). CDR3 in amino acids: CASSSFATGTGDEQFF. The CDR3 coding sequence is TGTGCCAGCAGTTCCTTCGCCACCGGGACAGGAGATGAGCAGTTCTTC.

The V call is TRBV15, the J call TRBJ2-2; TRBD1 is a possible D gene (6 bases). Trimming took off 3 bases at V and 8 bases at J, with 16 bases between the two ends. The CDR3 length is 15 residues. Looked up from germline, CDR1 is LNHNV and CDR2 is YYDKDF (reference sequence). The CDR3 coding sequence is TGTGCCACCAGCAGGGGAAATAACAGGGCTGGGGAGCTGTTTTTT. Translating it yields CATSRGNNRAGELFF.

This chain joins TRBV6-6 and TRBJ2-1; possibly TRBD2 for D (6 bases). The CDR3 consists of 13 residues. Germline values: CDR1 MNHNY, CDR2 SVGAGI (reference sequence). Between the trimmed V and J ends, which lost 6 bases and 3 bases, there was a span of 9 bases. The CDR3 loop reads CASSGEVYNEQFF. CDR3 DNA: TGTGCCAGCAGCGGGGAGGTCTACAATGAGCAGTTCTTC.

The CDR3 here is CASSFGTGVSYEQYF. The CDR3 DNA follows: TGTGCCAGCAGCTTCGGGACAGGGGTCTCCTACGAGCAGTACTTC. The chain joins TRBV11-3 to TRBJ2-7; 10 bases are shared with TRBD1. Trimming removed 3 bases from V and 0 bases from J; junction bases left unmatched: 2. The CDR3 is 15 residues long. Germline CDR1 and CDR2: SGHNT and YENEEA.

J is TRBJ1-5 and V is TRBV19; D is unresolved. The CDR3 is 14 amino acids. The ends were cut back, 7 bases at V and 4 bases at J, with 14 bases in the middle. Germline V gene data show CDR1 as LNHDA and CDR2 as SQIVND (reference sequence). The CDR3 loop is CASNGIEGNQPQHF. In DNA, the CDR3 is TGTGCCAGTAACGGGATCGAAGGGAATCAGCCCCAGCATTTT.

The CDR3: CASSVGGDRRNSPLHF. The CDR3 DNA is TGTGCCAGCAGCGTGGGCGGGGACAGAAGGAATTCACCCCTCCACTTT. J is TRBJ1-6 and V is TRBV9, with 7 bases aligning to TRBD1. This CDR3 comprises 16 residues. From germline, CDR1 is SGDLS and CDR2 YYNGEE. V gave up 2 bases and J gave up 7 bases; unmatched junction bases: 9.

This chain uses TRBV3-1 (or the pseudogene TRBV3-2) with TRBJ2-2; a weak D match, TRBD2 (6 bases). Trimming took 4 bases from V and 4 from J, leaving 13 bases between them. CDR1 and CDR2 (germline): LGHDT, YNNKEL (reference sequence). This CDR3 has 15 residues. The CDR3 loop is CASSPEGRLTGELFF. CDR3 nucleotides: TGTGCCAGCAGCCCGGAAGGGAGGCTCACCGGGGAGCTGTTTTTT.

This clone turned up a few times. Other DNA sequences in this specimen translate into the identical CDR3. The V call is TRBV18, the J call TRBJ1-4, with 7 bases identical to TRBD1. Germline V lookup: CDR1 KGHSH, CDR2 LQKENI. The CDR3 runs 14 residues. Trimming at V came to 2 bases and at J to 3 bases, leaving 0 bases not matched to a gene. This CDR3 reads CASSPRGPNEKLFF. The CDR3 coding sequence is TGTGCCAGCTCACCAAGGGGGCCTAATGAAAAACTGTTTTTT.

The rearrangement uses TRBV7-9 and TRBJ1-1, with TRBD1 identical over 8 bases. Trimming removed 3 bases from V and 4 bases from J; junction bases left unmatched: 4. The CDR3 covers 14 residues. The germline V gene encodes CDR1 SEHNR and CDR2 FQNEAQ (reference sequence). The CDR3, as DNA: TGTGCCAGCAGCTTCTACAGGGGGACCACTGAAGCTTTCTTT. Amino acids: CASSFYRGTTEAFF.